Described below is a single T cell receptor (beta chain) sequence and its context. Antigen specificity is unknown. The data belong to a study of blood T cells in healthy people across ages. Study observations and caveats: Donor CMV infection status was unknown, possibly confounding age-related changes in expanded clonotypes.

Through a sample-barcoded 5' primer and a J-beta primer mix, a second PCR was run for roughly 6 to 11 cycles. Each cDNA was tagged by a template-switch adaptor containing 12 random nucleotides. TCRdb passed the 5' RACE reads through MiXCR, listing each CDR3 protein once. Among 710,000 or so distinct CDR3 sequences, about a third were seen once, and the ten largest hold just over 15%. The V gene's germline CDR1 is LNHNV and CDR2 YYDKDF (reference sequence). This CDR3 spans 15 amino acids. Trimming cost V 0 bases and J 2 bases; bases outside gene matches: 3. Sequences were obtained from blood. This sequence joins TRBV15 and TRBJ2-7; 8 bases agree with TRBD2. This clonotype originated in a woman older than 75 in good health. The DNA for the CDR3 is TGTGCCACCAGCAGAGATCGGGGGGGAACCTACGAGCAGTACTTC. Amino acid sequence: CATSRDRGGTYEQYF.